This TCR beta chain was documented in a study of blood T cell repertoires in COVID-19. Germline CDR1 is SEHNR and CDR2 is FQNEAQ (reference sequence). The CDR3 length is 16 residues. With 0 bases clipped from V and 3 bases from J, the junction kept 3 bases outside the gene matches. Some clones are missing from TCRdb's copy, which holds only in-frame ones; the method was immunoSEQ multiplex PCR. The sample shows approximately 100,000 clones, more than 80% of them seen only once. The gene calls are TRBV7-9 and TRBJ2-3, with TRBD2 identical over 10 bases. The material sequenced was peripheral blood. This TCR derives from a woman between 55 and 75 years old with acute or convalescent COVID-19. CDR3 residues: CASSLAASGRTDTQYF. Written as DNA, the CDR3 is TGTGCCAGCAGCTTAGCGGCTAGCGGGAGAACAGATACGCAGTATTTT.